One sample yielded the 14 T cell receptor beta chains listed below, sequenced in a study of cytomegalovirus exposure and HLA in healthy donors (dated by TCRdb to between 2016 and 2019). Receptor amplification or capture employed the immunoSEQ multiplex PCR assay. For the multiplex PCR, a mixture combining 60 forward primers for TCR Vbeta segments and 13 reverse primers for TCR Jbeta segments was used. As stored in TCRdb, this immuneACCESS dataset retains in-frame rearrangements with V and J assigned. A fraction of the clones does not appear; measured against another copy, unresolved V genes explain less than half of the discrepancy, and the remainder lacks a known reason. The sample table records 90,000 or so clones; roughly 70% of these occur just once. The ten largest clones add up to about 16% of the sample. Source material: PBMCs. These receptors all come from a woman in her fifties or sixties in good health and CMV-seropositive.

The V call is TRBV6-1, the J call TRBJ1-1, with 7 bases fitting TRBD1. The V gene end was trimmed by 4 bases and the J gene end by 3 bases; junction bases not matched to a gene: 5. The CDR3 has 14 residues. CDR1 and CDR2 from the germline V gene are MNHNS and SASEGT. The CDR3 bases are TGTGCCAGCAGTGCCGACAGGGTATACACTGAAGCTTTCTTT. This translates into CASSADRVYTEAFF.

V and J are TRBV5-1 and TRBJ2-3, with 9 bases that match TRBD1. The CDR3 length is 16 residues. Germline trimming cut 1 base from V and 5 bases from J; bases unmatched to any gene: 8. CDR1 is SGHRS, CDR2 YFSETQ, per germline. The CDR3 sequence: CASSLSGTGTQDTQYF. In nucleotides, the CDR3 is TGCGCCAGCAGCTTGAGCGGGACAGGGACGCAAGATACGCAGTATTTT.

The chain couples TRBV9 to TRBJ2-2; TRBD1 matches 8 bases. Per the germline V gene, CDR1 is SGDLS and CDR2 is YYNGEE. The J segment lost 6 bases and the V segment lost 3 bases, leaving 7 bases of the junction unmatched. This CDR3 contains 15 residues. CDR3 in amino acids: CASSAGQGLAGELFF. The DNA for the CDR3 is TGTGCCAGCAGCGCCGGACAGGGTTTAGCCGGGGAGCTGTTTTTT.

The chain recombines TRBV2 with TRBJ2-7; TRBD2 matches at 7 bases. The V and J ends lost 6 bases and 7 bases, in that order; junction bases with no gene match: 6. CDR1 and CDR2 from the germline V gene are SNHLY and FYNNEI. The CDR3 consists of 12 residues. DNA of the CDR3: TGTGCCAGCAGAGGAACGGGACTAGAGCAGTACTTC. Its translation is CASRGTGLEQYF.

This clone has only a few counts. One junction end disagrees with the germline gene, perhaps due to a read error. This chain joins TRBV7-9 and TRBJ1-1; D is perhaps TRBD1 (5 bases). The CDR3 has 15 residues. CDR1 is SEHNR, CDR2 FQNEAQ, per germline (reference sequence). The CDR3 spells CSSSHYRGGGTEAFF. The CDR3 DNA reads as TGTTCCAGCAGCCATTACCGGGGGGGTGGCACTGAAGCTTTCTTT. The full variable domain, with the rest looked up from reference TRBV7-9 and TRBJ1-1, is DTGVSQNPRHKITKRGQNVTFRCDPISEHNRLYWYRQTLGQGPEFLTYFQNEAQLEKSRLLSDRFSAERPKGSFSTLEIQRTEQGDSAMYLCSSSHYRGGGTEAFFGQGTRLTVV.

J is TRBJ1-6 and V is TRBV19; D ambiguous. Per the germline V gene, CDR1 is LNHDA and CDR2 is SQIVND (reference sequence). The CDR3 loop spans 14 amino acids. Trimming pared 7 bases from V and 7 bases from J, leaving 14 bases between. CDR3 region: CASKRERSNSPLHF. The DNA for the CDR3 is TGTGCCAGTAAAAGAGAACGCTCCAATTCACCCCTCCACTTT.

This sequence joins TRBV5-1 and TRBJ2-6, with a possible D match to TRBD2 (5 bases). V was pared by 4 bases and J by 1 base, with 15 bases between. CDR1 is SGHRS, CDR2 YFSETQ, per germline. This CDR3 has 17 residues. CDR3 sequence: CASSPLAGTSGANVLTF. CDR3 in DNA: TGCGCCAGCAGCCCCCTGGCGGGTACATCTGGGGCCAACGTCCTGACTTTC. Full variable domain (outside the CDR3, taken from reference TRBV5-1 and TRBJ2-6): KAGVTQTPRYLIKTRGQQVTLSCSPISGHRSVSWYQQTPGQGLQFLFEYFSETQRNKGNFPGRFSGRQFSNSRSEMNVSTLELGDSALYLCASSPLAGTSGANVLTFGAGSRLTVL.

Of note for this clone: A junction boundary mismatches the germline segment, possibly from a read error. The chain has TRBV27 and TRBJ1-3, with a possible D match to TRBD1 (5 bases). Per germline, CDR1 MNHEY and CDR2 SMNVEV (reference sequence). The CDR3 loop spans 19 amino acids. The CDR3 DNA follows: TGTGCCAGCAGCCTAGTCCCTGTGGGGGGTTTAGGCTCTGGAACCACCATATATTTT. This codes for CASSLVPVGGLGSGTTIYF.

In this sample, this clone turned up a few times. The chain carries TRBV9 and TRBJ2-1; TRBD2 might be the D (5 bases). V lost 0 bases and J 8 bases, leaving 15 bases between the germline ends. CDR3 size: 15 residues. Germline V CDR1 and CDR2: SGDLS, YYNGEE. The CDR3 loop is CASSVDGVQRDEQFF. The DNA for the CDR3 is TGTGCCAGCAGCGTAGATGGGGTTCAGAGGGATGAGCAGTTCTTC.

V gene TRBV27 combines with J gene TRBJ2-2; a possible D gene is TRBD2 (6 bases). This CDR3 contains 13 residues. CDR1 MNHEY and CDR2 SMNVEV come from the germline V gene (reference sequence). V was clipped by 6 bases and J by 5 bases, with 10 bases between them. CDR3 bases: TGTGCCAGCAGGTTGCGGGGTACCGGGGAGCTGTTTTTT. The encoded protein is CASRLRGTGELFF.

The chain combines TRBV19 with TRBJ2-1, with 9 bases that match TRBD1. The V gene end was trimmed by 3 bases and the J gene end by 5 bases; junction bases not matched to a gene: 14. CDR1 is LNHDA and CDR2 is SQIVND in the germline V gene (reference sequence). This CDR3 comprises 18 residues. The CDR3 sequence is CASSIRLRRGTGHNEQFF. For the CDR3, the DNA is TGTGCCAGTAGTATTCGGTTGCGCCGGGGGACAGGGCACAATGAGCAGTTCTTC.

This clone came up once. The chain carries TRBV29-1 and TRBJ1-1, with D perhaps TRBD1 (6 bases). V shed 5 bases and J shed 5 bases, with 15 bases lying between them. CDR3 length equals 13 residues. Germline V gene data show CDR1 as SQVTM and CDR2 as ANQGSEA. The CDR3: CSVRVSGETEAFF. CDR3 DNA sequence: TGCAGCGTTCGGGTTTCAGGGGAGACTGAAGCTTTCTTT.

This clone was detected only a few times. The CDR3 DNA follows: TGTGCCAGCAGCCCCCCGGTTCGTCAGGCGGGGGGAAACACCATATATTTT. It translates to CASSPPVRQAGGNTIYF. The chain couples TRBV7-9 to TRBJ1-3, with no clear D. CDR1 is SEHNR, CDR2 FQNEAQ, per germline (reference sequence). This CDR3 has 17 residues. V lost 5 bases and J 4 bases, leaving 21 bases between the germline ends.

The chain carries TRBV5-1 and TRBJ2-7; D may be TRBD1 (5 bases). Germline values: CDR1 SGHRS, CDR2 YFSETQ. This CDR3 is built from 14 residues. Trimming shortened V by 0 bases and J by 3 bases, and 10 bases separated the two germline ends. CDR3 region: CASSLAGRFYEQYF. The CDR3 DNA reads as TGCGCCAGCAGCTTGGCAGGGCGGTTCTACGAGCAGTACTTC.